This T cell receptor (beta chain) derives from a study of blood T cell repertoires in COVID-19. On the study more broadly: Italy, Spain and the United States were the sources of the convalescent and acute COVID-19 samples. T cells, B-cell-depleted T cells, or PBMCs supplied cDNA or gDNA.

The CDR3 loop spans 16 amino acids. Germline V gene data show CDR1 as SGHDN and CDR2 as FVKESK. Deletions cut 0 bases from V and 2 bases from J, with 14 bases between. The table came from immunoSEQ multiplex PCR; TCRdb's copy has only in-frame clones and leaves some out. The sample includes 350,000 to 450,000 clones, 85% to 90% of them seen just once. The clonotype was recovered from a human donor in a cohort sampled during active COVID-19. The genes are TRBV14 and TRBJ2-7, with D tentatively TRBD1 (5 bases). Sequenced material: peripheral blood. The CDR3 DNA follows: TGTGCCAGCAGCCAAGATTTAGGCAGGGCACCCTACGAGCAGTACTTC. Translating gives CASSQDLGRAPYEQYF.